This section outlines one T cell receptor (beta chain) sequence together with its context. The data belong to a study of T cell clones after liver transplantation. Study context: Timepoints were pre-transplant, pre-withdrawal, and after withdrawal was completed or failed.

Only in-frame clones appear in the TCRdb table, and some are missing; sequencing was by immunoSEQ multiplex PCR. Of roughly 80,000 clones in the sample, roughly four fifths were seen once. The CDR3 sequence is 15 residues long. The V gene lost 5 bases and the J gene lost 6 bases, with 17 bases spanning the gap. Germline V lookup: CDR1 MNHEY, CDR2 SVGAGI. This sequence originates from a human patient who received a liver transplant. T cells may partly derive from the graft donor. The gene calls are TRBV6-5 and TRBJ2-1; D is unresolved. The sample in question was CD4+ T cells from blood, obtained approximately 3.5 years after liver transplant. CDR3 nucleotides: TGTGCCAGCAGTCGAACTATGGCCCAACTCAATGAGCAGTTCTTC. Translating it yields CASSRTMAQLNEQFF.